This TCR beta chain was identified in a study of blood T cell repertoires in COVID-19. Study information: The study drew acute and convalescent COVID-19 samples from the United States, Italy and Spain. T cells, B-cell-depleted T cells, or PBMCs provided the cDNA or gDNA that served as material.

Authors' processing steps: Scientists estimated how many nucleated cells there were by amplifying reference gene primers. Clones were sequenced by immunoSEQ multiplex PCR, and TCRdb holds only the in-frame ones, with some missing. V, J and clone size were drawn from that table, and D and trimming were deduced from the DNA. The table has under 50,000 clones, 88% seen once. In this sample, this clone turned up once. The CDR3 runs to 16 residues. Germline V lookup: CDR1 MDHEN, CDR2 SYDVKM. V dropped 1 base and J dropped 1; count of bases not matched to a gene: 3. Sequencing was done on a sample of peripheral blood. The receptor's source is a man aged 65 to 85 with active COVID-19. The chain is built from TRBV28 and TRBJ2-2; the match to TRBD2 covers 7 bases. This chain's CDR3 is CASSLFVAGNTGELFF. The DNA of the CDR3 is TGTGCCAGCAGTTTATTCGTAGCGGGGAACACCGGGGAGCTGTTTTTT.